This entry is about one T cell receptor beta chain. The source of the sample is a study of T cell clonotyping in hematopoietic cell transplantation. The data were produced by immunoSEQ multiplex PCR, yet TCRdb's version contains in-frame clones alone and is incomplete. Here the sample spans about 5,900 clones, under 95% being singletons. Trimming at V came to 1 base and at J to 0 bases, leaving 6 bases not matched to a gene. The CDR3 contains 19 residues. The germline V gene has CDR1 MGHRA and CDR2 YSYEKL. Specimen: peripheral blood mononuclear cells, collected 100 days after allogeneic stem cell transplant. The sequence came from a female patient in her fifties who had an allogeneic stem cell transplant from a related donor, so the T cells may come from the graft donor. Some clones in this sample may be carry-over from other donors' samples. This chain connects TRBV4-1 to TRBJ2-2, with 12 positions matching TRBD2. The CDR3 loop is CASSQGALAGGTNTGELFF. The CDR3 nucleotides read TGCGCCAGCAGCCAAGGTGCACTAGCGGGAGGAACGAACACCGGGGAGCTGTTTTTT.